The 30 T cell receptor beta chains reported below all come from one sample, sequenced in a study of blood T cell repertoires in COVID-19. This table comes from immunoSEQ multiplex PCR, and its TCRdb copy is limited to in-frame clones, with some not included. Of around 100,000 clones in the sample, 90% were seen once. Sequencing was performed on peripheral blood. The source of these receptors is a man aged 50 to 60 with acute or convalescent COVID-19.

The J gene is TRBJ2-1, the V gene TRBV4-3, with a weak D call TRBD2 (5 bases). The V end was cut by 1 base, the J end by 3 bases, with 7 bases between. The CDR3 spans 14 residues. Germline V gene lookup returns CDR1 LGHNA and CDR2 YSLEER. CDR3 loop: CASSQGGSYNEQFF. CDR3 in DNA: TGCGCCAGCAGCCAAGGAGGGAGCTACAATGAGCAGTTCTTC.

This chain joins TRBV6-5 and TRBJ2-1; D might be TRBD2 (5 bases). Trimming left V 5 bases short and J 8 bases short, with 13 bases between. CDR1 and CDR2 (germline): MNHEY, SVGAGI. The CDR3 consists of 13 residues. CDR3 loop: CASSRSGSDEQFF. CDR3 DNA: TGTGCCAGCAGTCGAAGCGGTAGCGATGAGCAGTTCTTC.

J is TRBJ2-3 and V is TRBV6-6, with 10 bases lining up with TRBD2. Germline lookup yields CDR1 MNHNY and CDR2 SVGAGI (reference sequence). The V and J ends lost 7 bases and 4 bases, in that order; junction bases with no gene match: 5. This CDR3 comprises 14 residues. The CDR3 loop is CASKNSGGPDTQYF. The CDR3 region has the DNA TGTGCCAGCAAAAATAGCGGGGGGCCAGATACGCAGTATTTT.

This rearrangement joins TRBV6-5 to TRBJ1-5, with a weak D call TRBD1 (5 bases). This CDR3 spans 13 amino acids. The germline CDR1 and CDR2 sequences are MNHEY and SVGAGI. V was shortened by 6 bases and J by 3 bases, with 9 bases between the two germline ends. This CDR3 reads CASSQGPNQPQHF. The DNA for the CDR3 is TGTGCCAGCAGCCAGGGCCCCAATCAGCCCCAGCATTTT.

The chain has TRBV27 and TRBJ2-7; the match to TRBD1 covers 7 bases. V shed 4 bases and J 3 bases; nucleotides not matched to a gene: 6. Germline CDR1 and CDR2: MNHEY and SMNVEV (reference sequence). This CDR3 is 14 amino acids long. CDR3 coding DNA: TGTGCCAGCAGTTCGGGACAGATTGGCTACGAGCAGTACTTC. The encoded protein is CASSSGQIGYEQYF.

CDR3 residues: CASSRLAGGPAYEQYF. CDR3 in DNA: TGTGCCAGCAGTCGACTAGCGGGAGGGCCCGCCTACGAGCAGTACTTC. The J gene is TRBJ2-7, the V gene TRBV27, with 14 bases lining up with TRBD2. This CDR3 is built from 16 residues. J lost 2 bases, V lost 5 bases, and 5 bases had no gene match. Germline lookup yields CDR1 MNHEY and CDR2 SMNVEV (reference sequence).

The gene calls are TRBV5-1 and TRBJ2-1; 7 bases map to TRBD2. Germline V gene sequence: CDR1 SGHRS, CDR2 YFSETQ. The ends lost 0 bases at V and 5 bases at J; junction bases unmatched: 5. There are 15 residues in the CDR3. CDR3 bases: TGCGCCAGCAGCTTGGGGTTAGCGGGTAACAATGAGCAGTTCTTC. This translates into CASSLGLAGNNEQFF.

This clone appeared a single time. The chain couples TRBV9 to TRBJ2-1, with TRBD2 matching over 11 bases. The CDR3 loop spans 15 amino acids. The J segment lost 8 bases and the V segment lost 0 bases, leaving 4 bases of the junction unmatched. Germline V gene lookup returns CDR1 SGDLS and CDR2 YYNGEE. The CDR3 here is CASSVGLAGTYEQFF. As DNA, the CDR3 is TGTGCCAGCAGCGTAGGACTAGCGGGAACCTATGAGCAGTTCTTC.

The chain links TRBV19 to TRBJ1-6; D is undetermined. This CDR3 spans 14 amino acids. With 3 bases removed from V and 5 bases from J, the gap between germline ends came to 8 bases. Germline CDR1 is LNHDA and CDR2 is SQIVND (reference sequence). CDR3 sequence (DNA): TGTGCCAGTAGTATTAGCCGAAATAATTCACCCCTCCACTTT. Protein sequence: CASSISRNNSPLHF.

The chain recombines TRBV28 with TRBJ1-2; possibly TRBD1 for D (6 bases). Germline CDR1 MDHEN, CDR2 SYDVKM. The CDR3 has 15 residues. Between the trimmed V and J ends, which lost 5 bases and 4 bases, there was a span of 17 bases. The CDR3 region is CASSPGTGRAYGYTF. The CDR3 bases are TGTGCCAGCAGTCCGGGCACAGGGCGTGCCTATGGCTACACCTTC.

In regard to this clone: No DNA is shown, since the ends of the CDR3 on it are uncertain; the CDR3 is the one TCRdb lists. The CDR3: CASSKVGQGNGYTF. The genes are TRBV21-1 and TRBJ1-2; the table's D call, TRBD1, has no DNA check behind it. TRBV21-1 has pseudogene status. Counting both end residues, the CDR3 totals 14 amino acids.

The chain has TRBV7-7 and TRBJ2-7; 11 bases line up with TRBD1. The CDR3 contains 15 residues. After removal of 3 bases from V and 5 bases from J, the junction contained 6 bases not matched to a gene. Germline V gene sequence: CDR1 SSHAT, CDR2 FNYEAQ (reference sequence). In DNA, the CDR3 is TGTGCCAGCAGCTTGGGACAGGGGGGAATAAACGAGCAGTACTTC. It yields the protein CASSLGQGGINEQYF.

V gene TRBV6-2 or TRBV6-3 combines with J gene TRBJ1-5; a weak D match, TRBD1 (6 bases). Germline V gene lookup returns CDR1 MNHEY and CDR2 SVGEGT. With 4 bases removed from V and 0 bases from J, the gap between germline ends came to 13 bases. There are 16 residues in the CDR3. In nucleotides, the CDR3 is TGTGCCAGCAGTTCCCTACAGGGCCATAGCAATCAGCCCCAGCATTTT. Its translation is CASSSLQGHSNQPQHF.

DNA for the CDR3: TGCGCCAGCAGGTACCGGGAGATCTCAGTTCACAACACCGGGGAGCTGTTTTTT. Translating it yields CASRYREISVHNTGELFF. The rearrangement uses TRBV5-1 and TRBJ2-2; TRBD2 might be the D (6 bases). V dropped 5 bases and J dropped 2 bases, with 22 bases sitting between them. The CDR3 length is 18 residues. The germline V gene encodes CDR1 SGHRS and CDR2 YFSETQ.

The rearrangement joins TRBV9 to TRBJ1-2; a possible D gene is TRBD1 (6 bases). The CDR3 contains 14 residues. Germline values: CDR1 SGDLS, CDR2 YYNGEE. The ends were cut back, 2 bases at V and 0 bases at J, with 8 bases in the middle. The DNA for the CDR3 is TGTGCCAGCAGCGTTGACAGGCCTAACTATGGCTACACCTTC. Translation: CASSVDRPNYGYTF.

The genes are TRBV23-1 and TRBJ1-1; D may be TRBD1 (6 bases). Being an ORF, TRBV23-1 has a function that is uncertain. V was trimmed by 7 bases and J by 5 bases, leaving 14 bases between them. The length of the CDR3 is 13 residues. CDR3 residues: CASTPGVWTEAFF. In DNA form, the CDR3 reads TGCGCCAGCACACCAGGGGTTTGGACTGAAGCTTTCTTT.

V and J are TRBV3-1 (or the pseudogene TRBV3-2) and TRBJ2-2; 10 bases line up with TRBD2. Germline V CDR1 and CDR2: LGHDT, YNNKEL (reference sequence). The CDR3 is made up of 15 amino acids. With 4 bases clipped from V and 4 bases from J, the junction kept 3 bases outside the gene matches. CDR3 protein: CASSRTSGTTGELFF. CDR3 sequence (DNA): TGTGCCAGCAGCCGGACTAGCGGTACCACCGGGGAGCTGTTTTTT.

J is TRBJ2-3 and V is TRBV6-2 or TRBV6-3, with TRBD2 identical over 10 bases. CDR1 is MNHEY and CDR2 is SVGEGT in the germline V gene. The J segment lost 4 bases and the V segment lost 0 bases, leaving 1 base of the junction unmatched. The CDR3 spans 15 residues. CDR3 loop: CASSYSAGGPDTQYF. The CDR3 DNA reads as TGTGCCAGCAGTTACTCAGCGGGAGGGCCAGATACGCAGTATTTT.

The gene calls are TRBV19 and TRBJ2-2; 11 bases are shared with TRBD2. The germline V gene has CDR1 LNHDA and CDR2 SQIVND (reference sequence). With 6 bases clipped from V and 0 bases from J, the junction kept 6 bases outside the gene matches. CDR3 length: 17 residues. CDR3 DNA: TGTGCCAGTAGACGACTAGCGGGAATCACGAACACCGGGGAGCTGTTTTTT. It specifies CASRRLAGITNTGELFF. Full variable domain (remainder filled in from reference TRBV19 and TRBJ2-2): DGGITQSPKYLFRKEGQNVTLSCEQNLNHDAMYWYRQDPGQGLRLIYYSQIVNDFQKGDIAEGYSVSREKKESFPLTVTSAQKNPTAFYLCASRRLAGITNTGELFFGEGSRLTVL.

This chain links TRBV15 with TRBJ2-1; possibly TRBD1 for D (6 bases). CDR1 is LNHNV, CDR2 YYDKDF, per germline (reference sequence). The CDR3 is made up of 15 amino acids. V dropped 0 bases and J dropped 4 bases, with 10 bases sitting between them. CDR3 loop: CATSRDKQGYNEQFF. In DNA form, the CDR3 reads TGTGCCACCAGCAGAGATAAACAGGGTTACAATGAGCAGTTCTTC. Supplemented by reference TRBV15 and TRBJ2-1, the full variable domain reads DAMVIQNPRYQVTQFGKPVTLSCSQTLNHNVMYWYQQKSSQAPKLLFHYYDKDFNNEADTPDNFQSRRPNTSFCFLDIRSPGLGDTAMYLCATSRDKQGYNEQFFGPGTRLTVL.

This clone occurred once. This chain links TRBV5-1 with TRBJ2-1; TRBD1 might be the D (6 bases). The CDR3 extends over 12 amino acids. The V end was cut by 3 bases, the J end by 6 bases, with 7 bases between. The germline CDR1 and CDR2 sequences are SGHRS and YFSETQ. CDR3 sequence (DNA): TGCGCCAGCAGCTCACAGGGCAATGAGCAGTTCTTC. It specifies CASSSQGNEQFF. The complete variable domain, with remaining parts taken from reference TRBV5-1 and TRBJ2-1, reads KAGVTQTPRYLIKTRGQQVTLSCSPISGHRSVSWYQQTPGQGLQFLFEYFSETQRNKGNFPGRFSGRQFSNSRSEMNVSTLELGDSALYLCASSSQGNEQFFGPGTRLTVL.

This sequence joins TRBV3-1 (or the pseudogene TRBV3-2) and TRBJ1-2; a possible D gene is TRBD1 (5 bases). Germline values: CDR1 LGHDT, CDR2 YNNKEL (reference sequence). V was shortened by 0 bases and J by 8 bases, with 19 bases between the two germline ends. The CDR3 length is 16 residues. The CDR3 DNA reads TGTGCCAGCAGCCAAGATAATAGGGCAGGGTATGCGGGCTACACCTTC. This codes for CASSQDNRAGYAGYTF.

The CDR3 sequence is CASSPSTGLSGANVLTF. In nucleotides, the CDR3 is TGTGCCAGCAGCCCAAGTACGGGTCTATCGGGGGCCAACGTCCTGACTTTC. The genes are TRBV3-1 (or the pseudogene TRBV3-2) and TRBJ2-6; the D is unclear. The CDR3 is made up of 17 amino acids. Per the germline V gene, CDR1 is LGHDT and CDR2 is YNNKEL (reference sequence). Between the trimmed V and J ends, which lost 4 bases and 4 bases, there was a span of 17 bases.

The genes are TRBV7-2 and TRBJ1-5; weak D call: TRBD1 (6 bases). The length of the CDR3 is 14 residues. Trimming removed 8 bases from V and 3 bases from J, with 14 bases in between. Germline V lookup: CDR1 SGHTA, CDR2 FQGNSA. Here the CDR3 DNA reads TGTGCCAGCTCACTGGGACATATCAATCAGCCCCAGCATTTT. It translates to CASSLGHINQPQHF.

This sequence joins TRBV7-9 and TRBJ1-5; 9 bases are shared with TRBD1. The CDR3 runs to 15 residues. The germline V gene encodes CDR1 SEHNR and CDR2 FQNEAQ (reference sequence). J gave up 1 base and V 5 bases, and 3 bases lay outside the gene matches. The CDR3 DNA reads TGTGCCAGCAGCAAAGACAGGGGGAGCAATCAGCCCCAGCATTTT. It translates to CASSKDRGSNQPQHF.

The CDR3 here is CASSQFAGSSYNEQFF. The CDR3 coding sequence is TGTGCCAGCAGCCAATTTGCGGGGAGTTCCTACAATGAGCAGTTCTTC. The gene calls are TRBV3-1 (or the pseudogene TRBV3-2) and TRBJ2-1; possible D gene TRBD2, 6 bases. In germline, CDR1 is LGHDT, CDR2 YNNKEL (reference sequence). V was cut by 2 bases and J by 1 base, with 12 bases left in between. This CDR3 is built from 16 residues.

The V call is TRBV28, the J call TRBJ2-7; D ambiguous. V was clipped by 2 bases and J by 2 bases, with 10 bases between them. Germline V gives CDR1 MDHEN, CDR2 SYDVKM. CDR3 size: 14 residues. DNA of the CDR3: TGTGCCAGCAGTTTAATCGGTTCGACCTACGAGCAGTACTTC. Its translation: CASSLIGSTYEQYF.

V and J are TRBV7-2 and TRBJ1-5, with 7 bases lining up with TRBD1. This CDR3 has 16 amino acids. Germline V gives CDR1 SGHTA, CDR2 FQGNSA. V was clipped by 5 bases and J by 0 bases; unmatched bases: 7. The CDR3 DNA reads TGTGCCAGCAGCCGCACAGGGGCTCTTAGCAATCAGCCCCAGCATTTT. This codes for CASSRTGALSNQPQHF.

This chain uses TRBV30 with TRBJ1-1, with 7 bases identical to TRBD1. The CDR3 sequence is 13 residues long. V shed 7 bases, J shed 5 bases, and the junction held 10 bases outside the gene matches. Germline V gene lookup returns CDR1 GTSNPN and CDR2 SVGIG (reference sequence). The CDR3 region is CASRTGRETEAFF. Written as DNA, the CDR3 is TGTGCCTCCCGGACAGGAAGGGAGACTGAAGCTTTCTTT.

This clone was seen once. The V and J genes are TRBV18 and TRBJ2-7; 9 bases align to TRBD1. J was trimmed by 9 bases and V by 3 bases; bases with no gene match: 3. CDR3 length equals 12 residues. In germline, CDR1 is KGHSH, CDR2 LQKENI. Here the CDR3 DNA reads TGTGCCAGCTCACCGGAGACAGGGGGGCAGTACTTC. This gives the protein CASSPETGGQYF.